The sample holds many counts of the clone carrying this T cell receptor beta chain. In germline, CDR1 is ENHRY, CDR2 SYGVKD. The ends lost 8 bases at V and 7 bases at J; junction bases unmatched: 14. The CDR3 spans 15 residues. The TCRbeta library was prepared with unique molecular identifiers. MiXCR, applied by TCRdb to the PCR reads, yields one record per CDR3 protein. In the table there are some 530,000 distinct CDR3 sequences, under 15% of which are singletons. This sample was included in a study of T-cell reconstitution after alpha-beta-depleted transplantation in children. The chain links TRBV10-3 to TRBJ2-1, with 7 positions matching TRBD2. This receptor was obtained from a human donor who donated a stem cell graft to a child with combined immunodeficiency. The specimen was PBMCs from the stem cell graft donor, collected from the stem cell graft. CDR3 sequence (DNA): TGTGCCATCTCTGGGGGTACCGGGACTACTAATGAGCAGTTCTTC. This encodes CAISGGTGTTNEQFF.